This TCR beta chain was recorded in a study of T-cell reconstitution after alpha-beta-depleted transplantation in children. V lost 5 bases and J lost 5; bases outside the gene matches: 3. The CDR3 is 15 residues long. CDR1 is SGHTA, CDR2 FQGTGA, per germline. Unique molecular identifiers were used to barcode this TCRbeta library. One entry per CDR3 protein results from TCRdb running MiXCR on the PCR reads. The sample gives approximately 980,000 distinct CDR3 sequences, about 31% of which show up once; roughly 31% is in the top ten. This specimen was PBMCs, mostly from graft donor cells, taken 360 days after TCRalphabeta/CD19-depleted stem cell transplant. The receptor was derived from a boy under three years old who had a stem cell transplant for SCID, so the T cells may come from the graft donor. The chain joins TRBV7-3 to TRBJ2-1; 13 bases align to TRBD2. CDR3 residues: CASSTGTSGNNEQFF. CDR3 coding DNA: TGTGCCAGCAGCACAGGGACTAGCGGGAACAATGAGCAGTTCTTC.